The clone carrying this TCR beta chain was recorded at least ten times. Its matching antigen is unknown. This entry belongs to a study of glioma-infiltrating T cells. Whole-study results and caveats: Tissue-blood divergence was below expectation in non-neoplastic patients, above in gliomas.

Germline assignment: CDR1 SGHDT and CDR2 YYEEEE. The J segment lost 7 bases and the V segment lost 2 bases, leaving 0 bases of the junction unmatched. The CDR3 is 14 residues long. The iRepertoire nested amplicon-rescue multiplex PCR amplified TCR alpha and beta CDR3s from RNA. TCRdb re-analysed the multiplex PCR reads in MiXCR, keeping a single row per CDR3 protein. The table lists about 10,000 distinct CDR3 sequences, around three fifths of them singletons, with more than 20% in the top ten. The clonotype originates from a human donor with low-grade glioma or glioblastoma, undergoing nonglioma brain surgery, or in good health (not recorded which). The chain employs TRBV5-6 and TRBJ2-1; 13 nucleotides align to TRBD2. Material: glioma tissue, nonneoplastic brain tissue, or PBMCs (not recorded which). DNA of the CDR3: TGTGCCAGCAGCTTACTAGCGGGAGGGAATGAGCAGTTCTTC. Its protein is CASSLLAGGNEQFF. The full variable domain, with the rest looked up from reference TRBV5-6 and TRBJ2-1, is DAGVTQSPTHLIKTRGQQVTLRCSPKSGHDTVSWYQQALGQGPQFIFQYYEEEERQRGNFPDRFSGHQFPNYSSELNVNALLLGDSALYLCASSLLAGGNEQFFGPGTRLTVL.